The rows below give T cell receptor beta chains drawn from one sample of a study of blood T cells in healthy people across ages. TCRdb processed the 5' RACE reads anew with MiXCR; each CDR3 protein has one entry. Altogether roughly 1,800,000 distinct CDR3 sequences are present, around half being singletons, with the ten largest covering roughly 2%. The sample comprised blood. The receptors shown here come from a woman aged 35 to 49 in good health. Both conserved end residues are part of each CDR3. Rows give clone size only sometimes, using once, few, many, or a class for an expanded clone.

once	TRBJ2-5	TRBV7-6	CAGRLYERGGETQYF
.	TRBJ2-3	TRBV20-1	CSARPPVAGGLRTDTQYF
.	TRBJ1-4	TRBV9	CASSEGIGNEKLFF
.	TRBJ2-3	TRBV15	CATSRSLVGGSDTQYF
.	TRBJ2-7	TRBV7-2	CASSPSWVQEAQYF
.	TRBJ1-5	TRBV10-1	CARKDERSGNQPQHF
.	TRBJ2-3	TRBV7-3	CASSLTGLATDTQYF
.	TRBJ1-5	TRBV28	CASSSPGQAVQPQHF
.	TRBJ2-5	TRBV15	CATSGDRGETQYF
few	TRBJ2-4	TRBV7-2	CASSLEPGPAKNIQYF
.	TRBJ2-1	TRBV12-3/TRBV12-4	CASSLLGFEQFF
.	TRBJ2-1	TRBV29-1	CSVVGQSNEQFF
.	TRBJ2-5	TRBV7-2	CASSLHLTETQYF
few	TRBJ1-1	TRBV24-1	CATRRSGGTEAFF
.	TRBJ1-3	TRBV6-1	CASSAGQPNSGNTIYF
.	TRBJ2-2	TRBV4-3	CASSPGRGSGELFF
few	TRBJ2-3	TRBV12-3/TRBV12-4	CASRDPRGGTDTQYF
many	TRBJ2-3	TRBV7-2	CASSLLSTTDTQYF
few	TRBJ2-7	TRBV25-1	CASSESQGYEQYF
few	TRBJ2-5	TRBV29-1	CSVERRGGSQETQYF
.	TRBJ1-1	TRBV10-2	CASRGTVSLEAFF
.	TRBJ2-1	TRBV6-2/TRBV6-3	CASSYGLVQFF
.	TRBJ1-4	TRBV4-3	CASSQAGTGGREKLFF
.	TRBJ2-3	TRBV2	CASSGPLGLTTDTQYF
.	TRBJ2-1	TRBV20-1	CSAGRLAHEQFF
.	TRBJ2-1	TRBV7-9	CASSMGQWNEQFF
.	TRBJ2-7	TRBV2	CASKNNSYEQYF
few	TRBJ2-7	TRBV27	CASALRFGGSYEQYF
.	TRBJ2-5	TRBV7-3	CASSLSVGTRETQYF
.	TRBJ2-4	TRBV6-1	CASSEIPGQGRNEQYF
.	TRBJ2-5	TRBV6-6	CASRTSAETQYF
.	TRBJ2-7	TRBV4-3	CASSQGLKGQGLNYEQYF
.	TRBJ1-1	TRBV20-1	CSARGKSGLVNTEAFF
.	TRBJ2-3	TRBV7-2	CASTAWGRATDTQYF
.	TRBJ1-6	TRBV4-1	CASSQVWGSVNSPLHF
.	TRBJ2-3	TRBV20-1	CSASTPPGGGPSTDTQYF
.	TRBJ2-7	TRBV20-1	CSGDKTSYEQYF
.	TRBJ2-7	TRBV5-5	CASSGTWAPSYEQYF
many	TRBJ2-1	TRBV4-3	CASSQTDNEQFF
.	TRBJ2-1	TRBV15	CATSRVWGVDNEQFF
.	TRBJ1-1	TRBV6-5	CASSYLLNTEAFF
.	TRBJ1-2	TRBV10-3	CAISPENYGYTF
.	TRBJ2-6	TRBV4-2	CASNQETGGFSGANVLTF
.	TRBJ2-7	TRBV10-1	CASSESGHGVNEQYF
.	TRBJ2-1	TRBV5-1	CASSLASGGSDEQFF
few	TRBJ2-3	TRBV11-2	CASSLDKGLRFSDTQYF
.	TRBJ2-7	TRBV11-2	CASSSPVRDINPYEQYF
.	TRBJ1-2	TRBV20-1	CSARDLTDGYTF
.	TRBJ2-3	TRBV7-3	CASSSGLAGAPQYF